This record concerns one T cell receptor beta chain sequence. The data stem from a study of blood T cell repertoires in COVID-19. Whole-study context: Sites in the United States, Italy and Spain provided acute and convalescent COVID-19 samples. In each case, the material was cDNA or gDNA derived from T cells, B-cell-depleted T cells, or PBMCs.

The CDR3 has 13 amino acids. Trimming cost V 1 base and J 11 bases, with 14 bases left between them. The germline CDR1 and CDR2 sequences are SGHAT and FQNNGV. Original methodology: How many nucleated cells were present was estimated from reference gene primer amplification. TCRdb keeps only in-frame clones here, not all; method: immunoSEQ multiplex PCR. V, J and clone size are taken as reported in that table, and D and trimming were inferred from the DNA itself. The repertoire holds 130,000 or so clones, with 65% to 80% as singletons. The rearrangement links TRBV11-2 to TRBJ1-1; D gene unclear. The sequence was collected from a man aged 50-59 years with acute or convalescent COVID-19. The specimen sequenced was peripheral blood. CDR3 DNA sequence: TGTGCCAGCAGCTTAGGCTCAGCCTTGGGCGCTTTCTTT. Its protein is CASSLGSALGAFF.